The present T cell receptor beta chain was sequenced within a study of blood T cell repertoires in COVID-19. Per the germline V gene, CDR1 is MDHEN and CDR2 is SYDVKM. The V gene end was trimmed by 7 bases and the J gene end by 7 bases; junction bases not matched to a gene: 16. This CDR3 is 16 amino acids long. Measured with immunoSEQ multiplex PCR; TCRdb has only the in-frame clones, and not every one. The table records nearly 95,000 clones, around 74% of them present only once. What was sequenced was peripheral blood. The genes are TRBV28 and TRBJ2-1; 7 bases align to TRBD2. This receptor was obtained from a man aged 65 to 85 with COVID-19, enrolled during active disease. CDR3 protein: CASTPIVPSGVNEQFF. The CDR3 nucleotides read TGTGCCAGCACCCCTATAGTGCCCAGCGGGGTAAATGAGCAGTTCTTC.